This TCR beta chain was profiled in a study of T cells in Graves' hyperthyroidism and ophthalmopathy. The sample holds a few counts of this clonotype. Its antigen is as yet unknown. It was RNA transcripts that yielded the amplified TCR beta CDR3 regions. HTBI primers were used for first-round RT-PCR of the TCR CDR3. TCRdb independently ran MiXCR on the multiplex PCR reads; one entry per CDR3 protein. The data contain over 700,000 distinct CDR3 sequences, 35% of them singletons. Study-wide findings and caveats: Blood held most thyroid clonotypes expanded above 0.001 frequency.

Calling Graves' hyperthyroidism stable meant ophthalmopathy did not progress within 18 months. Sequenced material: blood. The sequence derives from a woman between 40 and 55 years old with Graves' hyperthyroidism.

CDR3 bases: TGTGCCCTAGGGAGTCCCAACAACTATGGCTACACCTTC. It yields the protein CALGSPNNYGYTF. The rearrangement links TRBV12-3 or TRBV12-4 to TRBJ1-2, with D unresolved. V gave up 11 bases and J gave up 2 bases, with 15 bases separating them. There are 13 residues in the CDR3.